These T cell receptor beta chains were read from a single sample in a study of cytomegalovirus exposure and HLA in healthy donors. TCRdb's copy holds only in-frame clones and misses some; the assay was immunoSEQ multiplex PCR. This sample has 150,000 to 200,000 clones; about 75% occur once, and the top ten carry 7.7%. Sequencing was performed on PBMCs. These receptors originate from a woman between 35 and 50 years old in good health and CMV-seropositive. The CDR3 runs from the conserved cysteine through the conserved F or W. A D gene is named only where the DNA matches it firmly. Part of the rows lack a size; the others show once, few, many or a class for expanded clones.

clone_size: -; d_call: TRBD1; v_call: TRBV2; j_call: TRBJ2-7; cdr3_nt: TGTGCCAGCAGGGGGGACAGCCCCTACGAGCAGTACTTC; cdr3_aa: CASRGDSPYEQYF
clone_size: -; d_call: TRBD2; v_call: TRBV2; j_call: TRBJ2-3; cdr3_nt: TGTGCCAGCAGAGAAGGACTAGCGGCAGATACGCAGTATTTT; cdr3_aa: CASREGLAADTQYF
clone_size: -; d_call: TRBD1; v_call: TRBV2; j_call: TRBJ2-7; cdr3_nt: TGTGCCAGCAGTCCAGGGGGCTTGATCTCACACTACGAGCAGTACTTC; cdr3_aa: CASSPGGLISHYEQYF
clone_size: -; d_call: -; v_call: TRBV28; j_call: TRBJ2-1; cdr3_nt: TGTGCCAGCAGTTTACTCAGGGGCGGCAATGAGCAGTTCTTC; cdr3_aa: CASSLLRGGNEQFF
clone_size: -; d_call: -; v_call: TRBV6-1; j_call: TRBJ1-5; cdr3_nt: TGTGCCAGCAGGGACGGAGGTATGGGCAATCAGCCCCAGCATTTT; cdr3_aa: CASRDGGMGNQPQHF
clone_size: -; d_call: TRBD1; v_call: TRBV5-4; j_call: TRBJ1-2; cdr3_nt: TGTGCCAGCAGCGGTAACAGGGGAACGAACTATGGCTACACCTTC; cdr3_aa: CASSGNRGTNYGYTF
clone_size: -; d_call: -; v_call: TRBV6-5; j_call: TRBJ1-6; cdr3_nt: TGTGCCAGCAGTTTACAGGGTTGGAATTCACCCCTCCACTTT; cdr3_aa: CASSLQGWNSPLHF
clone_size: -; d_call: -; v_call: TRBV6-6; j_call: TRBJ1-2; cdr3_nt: TGTGCCAGCAGGAGAACTAGCGCCACAGGGTACTATGGCTACACCTTC; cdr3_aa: CASRRTSATGYYGYTF
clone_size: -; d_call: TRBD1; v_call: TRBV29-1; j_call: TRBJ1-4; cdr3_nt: TGCAGCGGGACGACAGGGGTAACTAATGAAAAACTGTTTTTT; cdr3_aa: CSGTTGVTNEKLFF
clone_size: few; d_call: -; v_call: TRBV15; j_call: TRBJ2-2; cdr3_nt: TGTGCCACCAGCAGAGATGATCCGGGTTGGTTTAGGAGAGCCGACACCGGGGAGCTGTTTTTT; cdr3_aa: CATSRDDPGWFRRADTGELFF
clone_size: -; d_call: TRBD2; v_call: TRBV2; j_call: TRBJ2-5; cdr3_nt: TGTGCCAGCAGCCTTCGGACTAGCGGGGAGACCCAGTACTTC; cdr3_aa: CASSLRTSGETQYF
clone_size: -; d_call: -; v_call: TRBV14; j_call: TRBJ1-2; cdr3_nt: TGTGCCAGCAGCCAAGTACAGCTCTATGGCTACACCTTC; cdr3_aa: CASSQVQLYGYTF
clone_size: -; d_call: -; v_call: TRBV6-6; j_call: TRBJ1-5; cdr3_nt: TGTGCCAGCAGTTCCCTTCTCCAGCCCCAGCATTTT; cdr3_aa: CASSSLLQPQHF
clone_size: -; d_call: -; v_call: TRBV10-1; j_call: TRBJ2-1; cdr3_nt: TGCGCCAGCAGTGAGTCGGCAGGGGTCCTCGATTACAATGAGCAGTTCTTC; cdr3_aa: CASSESAGVLDYNEQFF
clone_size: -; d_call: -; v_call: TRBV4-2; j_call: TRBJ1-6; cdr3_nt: TGTGCCAGCAGCCGCAGAATAAACGATAATTCACCCCTCCACTTT; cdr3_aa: CASSRRINDNSPLHF